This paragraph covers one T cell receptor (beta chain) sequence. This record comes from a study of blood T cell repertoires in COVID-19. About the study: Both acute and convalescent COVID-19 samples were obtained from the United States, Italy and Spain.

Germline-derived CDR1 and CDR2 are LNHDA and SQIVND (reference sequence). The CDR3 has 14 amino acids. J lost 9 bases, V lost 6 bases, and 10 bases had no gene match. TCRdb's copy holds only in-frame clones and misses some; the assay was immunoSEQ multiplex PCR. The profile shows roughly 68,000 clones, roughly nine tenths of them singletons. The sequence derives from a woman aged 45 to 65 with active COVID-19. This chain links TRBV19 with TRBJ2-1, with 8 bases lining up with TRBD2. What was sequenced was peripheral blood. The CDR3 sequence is CASRMGGRRPEQFF. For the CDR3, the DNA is TGTGCCAGTAGGATGGGCGGGAGGAGGCCTGAGCAGTTCTTC.